This T cell receptor beta chain was captured in a study of low-dose radiotherapy and immunotherapy resistance in tumors. Study summary: The study delivered 0.5 Gy per fraction every 2 weeks to Cohort 1, totaling 6.5 Gy.

This clonotype showed up many times. First-strand cDNA relied on TRAV- and TRBV-specific primers spanning alpha and beta chains. For amplifying TCRs, the PCR ran for around 20 cycles with Phusion, which was used together with a constant-region primer and the adapter on the V primers. One entry per CDR3 protein results from TCRdb running MiXCR on the reads. Here the sample spans about 89,000 distinct CDR3 sequences, just under 9.5% being singletons. V lost 2 bases and J 8 bases, leaving 12 bases between the germline ends. Germline assignment: CDR1 MNHEY and CDR2 SVGEGT. The CDR3 is 14 amino acids. Described time point: before trial treatment. Every donor's regimen consisted of nivolumab, ipilimumab, aspirin, low-dose cyclophosphamide and low-dose radiotherapy.

This receptor was obtained from a male donor with prostate cancer. The chain carries TRBV6-2 or TRBV6-3 and TRBJ2-2, with D possibly being TRBD1 (5 bases). Sample: PBMCs, taken before treatment. The chain's CDR3 is CASSYLTDSGELFF. The CDR3, as DNA: TGTGCCAGCAGTTACCTGACAGATTCGGGGGAGCTGTTTTTT.